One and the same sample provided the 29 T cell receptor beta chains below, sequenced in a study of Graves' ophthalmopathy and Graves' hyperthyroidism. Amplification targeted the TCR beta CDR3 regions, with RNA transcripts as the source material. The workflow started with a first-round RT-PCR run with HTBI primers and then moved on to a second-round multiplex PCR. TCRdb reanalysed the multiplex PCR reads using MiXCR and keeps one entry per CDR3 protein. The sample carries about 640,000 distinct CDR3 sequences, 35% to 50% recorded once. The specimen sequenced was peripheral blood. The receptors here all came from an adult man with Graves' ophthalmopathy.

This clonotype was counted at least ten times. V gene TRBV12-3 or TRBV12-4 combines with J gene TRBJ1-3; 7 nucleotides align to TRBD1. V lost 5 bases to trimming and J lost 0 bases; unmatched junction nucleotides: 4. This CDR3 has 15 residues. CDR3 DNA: TGTGCCAGCAGTCCCACAGGGGCCTCTGGAAACACCATATATTTT. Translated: CASSPTGASGNTIYF.

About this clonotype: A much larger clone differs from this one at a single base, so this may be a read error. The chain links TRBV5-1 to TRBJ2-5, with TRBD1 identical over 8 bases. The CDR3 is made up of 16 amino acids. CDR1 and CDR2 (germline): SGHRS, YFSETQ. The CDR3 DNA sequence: TGCGCCAGCAGCTCCGGACAGGGCTCAAACCAAGGGACCCAGTACTTC. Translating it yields CASSSGQGSNQGTQYF.

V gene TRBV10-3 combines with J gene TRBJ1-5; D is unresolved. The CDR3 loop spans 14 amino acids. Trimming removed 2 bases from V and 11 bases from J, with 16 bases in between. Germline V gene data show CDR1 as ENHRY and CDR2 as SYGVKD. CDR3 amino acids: CAISERLAMETQHF. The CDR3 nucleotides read TGTGCCATCAGTGAGAGGCTAGCGATGGAGACCCAGCATTTT.

The CDR3 here is CASSLRGLAVGGPSYEQYF. DNA for the CDR3: TGTGCCAGCAGCTTGCGGGGACTAGCGGTAGGAGGGCCCTCCTACGAGCAGTACTTC. The rearrangement joins TRBV5-6 to TRBJ2-7; TRBD2 aligns across 11 bases. The CDR3 runs 19 residues. Germline V gene data show CDR1 as SGHDT and CDR2 as YYEEEE. Trimming removed 1 base from V and 0 bases from J; junction bases left unmatched: 12. Together with reference TRBV5-6 and TRBJ2-7, the CDR3 gives the full variable domain: DAGVTQSPTHLIKTRGQQVTLRCSPKSGHDTVSWYQQALGQGPQFIFQYYEEEERQRGNFPDRFSGHQFPNYSSELNVNALLLGDSALYLCASSLRGLAVGGPSYEQYFGPGTRLTVT.

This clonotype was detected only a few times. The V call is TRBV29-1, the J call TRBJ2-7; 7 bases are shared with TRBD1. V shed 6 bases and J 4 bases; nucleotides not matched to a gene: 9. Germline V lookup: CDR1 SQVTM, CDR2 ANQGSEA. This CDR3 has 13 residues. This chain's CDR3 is CSVMTGMRYEQYF. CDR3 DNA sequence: TGCAGCGTCATGACAGGGATGAGGTACGAGCAGTACTTC.

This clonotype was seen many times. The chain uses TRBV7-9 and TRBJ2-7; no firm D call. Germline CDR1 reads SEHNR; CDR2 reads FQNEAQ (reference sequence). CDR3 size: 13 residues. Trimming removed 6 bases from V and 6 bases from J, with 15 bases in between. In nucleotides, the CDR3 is TGTGCCAGCAGAGAAGGGTTGGCCGGCGAGCAGTACTTC. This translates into CASREGLAGEQYF.

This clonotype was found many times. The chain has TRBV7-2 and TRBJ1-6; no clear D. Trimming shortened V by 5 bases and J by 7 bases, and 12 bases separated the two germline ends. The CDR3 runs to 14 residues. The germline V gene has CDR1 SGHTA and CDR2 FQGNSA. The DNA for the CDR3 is TGTGCCAGCAGCCCATTCGGGGAGAATTCACCCCTCCACTTT. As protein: CASSPFGENSPLHF.

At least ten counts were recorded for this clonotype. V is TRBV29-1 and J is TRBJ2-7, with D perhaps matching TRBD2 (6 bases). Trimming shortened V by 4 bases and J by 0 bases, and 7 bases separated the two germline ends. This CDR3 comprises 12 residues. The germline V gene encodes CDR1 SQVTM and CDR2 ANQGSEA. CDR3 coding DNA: TGCAGCGTTGGGGACTTCTCCTACGAGCAGTACTTC. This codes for CSVGDFSYEQYF.

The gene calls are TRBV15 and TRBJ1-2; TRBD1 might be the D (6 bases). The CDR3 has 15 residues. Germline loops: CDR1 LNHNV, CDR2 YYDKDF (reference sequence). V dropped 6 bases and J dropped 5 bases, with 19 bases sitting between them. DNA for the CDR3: TGTGCCACCAGTAGTAGGGGGTGGACAGCTTATGGCTACACCTTC. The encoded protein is CATSSRGWTAYGYTF.

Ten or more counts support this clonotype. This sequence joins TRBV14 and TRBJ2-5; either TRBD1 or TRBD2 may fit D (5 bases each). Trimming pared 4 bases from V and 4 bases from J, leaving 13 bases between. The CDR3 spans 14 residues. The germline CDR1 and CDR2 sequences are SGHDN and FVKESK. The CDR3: CASSPGDGPETQYF. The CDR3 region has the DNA TGTGCCAGCAGCCCCGGGGACGGTCCAGAGACCCAGTACTTC.

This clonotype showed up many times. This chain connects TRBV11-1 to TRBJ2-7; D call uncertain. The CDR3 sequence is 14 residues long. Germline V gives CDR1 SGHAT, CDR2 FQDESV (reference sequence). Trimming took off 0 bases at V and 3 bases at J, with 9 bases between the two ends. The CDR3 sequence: CASSLAGVGYEQYF. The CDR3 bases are TGTGCCAGCAGCTTAGCTGGGGTGGGCTACGAGCAGTACTTC.

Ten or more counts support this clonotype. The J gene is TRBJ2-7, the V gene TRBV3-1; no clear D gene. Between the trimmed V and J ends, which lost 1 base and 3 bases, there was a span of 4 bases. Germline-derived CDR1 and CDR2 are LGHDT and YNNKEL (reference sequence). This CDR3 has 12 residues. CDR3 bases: TGTGCCAGCAGCCAAGTCTACTACGAGCAGTACTTC. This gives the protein CASSQVYYEQYF.

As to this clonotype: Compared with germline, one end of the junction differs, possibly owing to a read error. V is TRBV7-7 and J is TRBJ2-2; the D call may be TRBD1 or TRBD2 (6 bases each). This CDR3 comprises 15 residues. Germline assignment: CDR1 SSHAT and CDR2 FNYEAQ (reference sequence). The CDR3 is CASSHRGPNTGELFF. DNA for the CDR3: TGTGCTAGCAGCCATCGGGGGCCGAACACCGGGGAGCTGTTTTTT. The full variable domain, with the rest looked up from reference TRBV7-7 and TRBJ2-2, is GAGVSQSPRYKVTKRGQDVTLRCDPISSHATLYWYQQALGQGPEFLTYFNYEAQPDKSGLPSDRFSAERPEGSISTLTIQRTEQRDSAMYRCASSHRGPNTGELFFGEGSRLTVL.

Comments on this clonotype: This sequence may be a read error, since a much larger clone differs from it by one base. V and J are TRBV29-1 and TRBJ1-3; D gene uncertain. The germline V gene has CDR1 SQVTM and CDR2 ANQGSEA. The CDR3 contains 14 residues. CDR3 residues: CSVGGGDSGDTIYF. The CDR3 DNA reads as TGCAGCGTTGGTGGCGGAGACTCTGGAGACACCATATATTTT.

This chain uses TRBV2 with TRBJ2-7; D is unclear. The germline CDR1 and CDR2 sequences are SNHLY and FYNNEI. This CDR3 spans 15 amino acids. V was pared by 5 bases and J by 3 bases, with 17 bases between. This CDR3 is CASSYLNSRDYEQYF. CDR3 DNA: TGTGCCAGCAGTTACTTGAATTCGCGCGACTACGAGCAGTACTTC.

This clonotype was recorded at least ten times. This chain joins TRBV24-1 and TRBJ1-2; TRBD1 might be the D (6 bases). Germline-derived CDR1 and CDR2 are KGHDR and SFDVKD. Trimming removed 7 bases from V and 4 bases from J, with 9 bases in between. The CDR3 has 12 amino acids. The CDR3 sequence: CATRDRRYGYTF. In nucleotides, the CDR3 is TGTGCCACCAGGGACAGACGCTATGGCTACACCTTC.

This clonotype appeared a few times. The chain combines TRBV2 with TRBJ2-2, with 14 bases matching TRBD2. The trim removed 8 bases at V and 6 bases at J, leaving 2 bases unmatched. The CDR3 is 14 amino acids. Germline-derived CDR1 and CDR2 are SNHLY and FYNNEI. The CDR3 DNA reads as TGTGCCAGCTCGGGACTAGCGGGAGCCGGGGAGCTGTTTTTT. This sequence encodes CASSGLAGAGELFF.

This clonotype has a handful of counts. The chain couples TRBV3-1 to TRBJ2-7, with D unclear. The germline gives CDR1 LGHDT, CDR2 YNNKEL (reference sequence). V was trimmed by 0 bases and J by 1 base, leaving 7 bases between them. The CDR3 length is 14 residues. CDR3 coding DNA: TGTGCCAGCAGCCAAGAAGGCTTTTCCTACGAGCAGTACTTC. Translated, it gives CASSQEGFSYEQYF.

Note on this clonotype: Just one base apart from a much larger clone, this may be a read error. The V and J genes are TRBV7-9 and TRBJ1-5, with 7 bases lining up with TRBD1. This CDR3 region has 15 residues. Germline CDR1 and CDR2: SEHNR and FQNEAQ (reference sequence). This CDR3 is CASSLGDSGNRPQHF. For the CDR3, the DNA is TGTGCCAGCAGCTTAGGGGACAGCGGCAATCGGCCCCAGCATTTT.

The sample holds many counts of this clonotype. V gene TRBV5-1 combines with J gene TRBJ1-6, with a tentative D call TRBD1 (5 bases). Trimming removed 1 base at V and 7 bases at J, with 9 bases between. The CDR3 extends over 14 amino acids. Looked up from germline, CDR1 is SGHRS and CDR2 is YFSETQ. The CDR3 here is CASSLPDNNSPLHF. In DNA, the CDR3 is TGCGCCAGCAGCTTGCCGGACAACAATTCACCCCTCCACTTT.

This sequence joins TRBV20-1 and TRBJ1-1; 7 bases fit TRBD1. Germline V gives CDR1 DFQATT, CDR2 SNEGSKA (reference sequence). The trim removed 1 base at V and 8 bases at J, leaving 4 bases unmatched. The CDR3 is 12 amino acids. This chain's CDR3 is CSARGQGGEAFF. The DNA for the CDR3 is TGCAGTGCTAGAGGCCAGGGGGGGGAAGCTTTCTTT.

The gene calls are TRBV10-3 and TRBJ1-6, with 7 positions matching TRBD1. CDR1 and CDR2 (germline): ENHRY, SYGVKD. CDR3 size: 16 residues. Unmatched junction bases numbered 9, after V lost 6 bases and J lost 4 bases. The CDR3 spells CAISQGGTAYNSPLHF. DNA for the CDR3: TGTGCCATCAGCCAAGGGGGGACAGCTTATAATTCACCCCTCCACTTT.

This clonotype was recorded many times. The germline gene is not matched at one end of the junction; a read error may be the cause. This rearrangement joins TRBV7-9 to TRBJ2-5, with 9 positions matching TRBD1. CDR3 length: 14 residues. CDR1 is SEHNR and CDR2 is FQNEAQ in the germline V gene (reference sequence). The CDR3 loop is CASSPRQGEETQYF. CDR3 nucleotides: TGCGCCAGCAGCCCCAGACAGGGGGAAGAGACCCAGTACTTC.

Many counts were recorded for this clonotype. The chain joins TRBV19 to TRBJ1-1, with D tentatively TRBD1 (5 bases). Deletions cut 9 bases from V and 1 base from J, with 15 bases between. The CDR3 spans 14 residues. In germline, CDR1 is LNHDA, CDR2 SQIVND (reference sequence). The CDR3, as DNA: TGTGCCAGCCAGGTAATCGACAGGAACACTGAAGCTTTCTTT. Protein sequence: CASQVIDRNTEAFF.

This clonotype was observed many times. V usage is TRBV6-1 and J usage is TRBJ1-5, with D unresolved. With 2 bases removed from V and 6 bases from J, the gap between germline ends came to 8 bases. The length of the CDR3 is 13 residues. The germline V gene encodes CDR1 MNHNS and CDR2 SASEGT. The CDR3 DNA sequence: TGTGCCAGCAGTGAAATTCCCCGTCAGCCCCAGCATTTT. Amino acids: CASSEIPRQPQHF.

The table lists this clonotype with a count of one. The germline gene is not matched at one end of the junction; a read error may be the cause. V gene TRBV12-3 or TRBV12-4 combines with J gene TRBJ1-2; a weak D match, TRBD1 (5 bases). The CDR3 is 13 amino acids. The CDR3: CASSLEGLYGCTF. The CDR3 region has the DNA TGTGCCAGCAGCCTAGAGGGGCTCTATGGCTGCACCTTC.

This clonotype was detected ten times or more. As DNA, the CDR3 is TGTGCCAGCAGCCCTCACAGGGGGCCAGGATACGAGCAGTACTTC. Residues: CASSPHRGPGYEQYF. J is TRBJ2-7 and V is TRBV14; TRBD1 matches at 9 bases. Germline-derived CDR1 and CDR2 are SGHDN and FVKESK. This CDR3 is 15 amino acids long. J was trimmed by 4 bases and V by 4 bases; bases with no gene match: 8.

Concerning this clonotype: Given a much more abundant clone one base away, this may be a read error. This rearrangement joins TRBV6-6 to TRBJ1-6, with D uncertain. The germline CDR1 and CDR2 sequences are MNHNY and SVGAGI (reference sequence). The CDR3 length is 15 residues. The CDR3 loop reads CAISIRTGPRSPLHF. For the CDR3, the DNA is TGTGCCATCAGTATAAGGACGGGCCCACGTTCACCCCTCCACTTT.

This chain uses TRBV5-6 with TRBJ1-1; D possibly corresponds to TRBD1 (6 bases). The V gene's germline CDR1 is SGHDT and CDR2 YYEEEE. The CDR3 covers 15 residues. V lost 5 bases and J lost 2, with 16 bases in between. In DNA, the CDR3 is TGTGCCAGCAGTTACGGCAGACAGGAAAACACTGAAGCTTTCTTT. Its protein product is CASSYGRQENTEAFF.